A selection of T cell receptor beta chains follows, all from one sample in a study of CD8+CD57+ T cells in acquired aplastic anemia. TCRdb re-derived calls from the reads in MiXCR, one entry per CDR3 protein. The data hold 250,000 to 300,000 distinct CDR3 sequences, with 56% observed a single time. The sample consisted of sorted CD4+, CD8+, or CD8+CD57+ T cells (not recorded which) from PBMCs. Receptors were obtained from a human donor with severe aplastic anemia or a healthy control (not recorded which). Both conserved end residues are part of each CDR3. The order of the fields is CDR3 DNA, CDR3 protein, J gene, clone size, V gene, D gene. A D gene is named only where the DNA matches it firmly. Clone size is shown for a subset of rows, as once, few, many or a class of expanded clone.

cdr3_nt: TGTGCCAGCAGTTACCGAGGGGTTACCGGGGAGCTGTTTTTT
cdr3_aa: CASSYRGVTGELFF
j_call: TRBJ2-2
clone_size: -
v_call: TRBV6-2/TRBV6-3
d_call: -

cdr3_nt: TGTGCCACCAGCAGAGATCGGGCGGGGGCCCGCTACGAGCAGTACTTC
cdr3_aa: CATSRDRAGARYEQYF
j_call: TRBJ2-7
clone_size: -
v_call: TRBV15
d_call: -

cdr3_nt: TGTGCCAGCAGCTCAATGCGGGGACTAGCGGGGGGAGGAGATACGCAGTATTTT
cdr3_aa: CASSSMRGLAGGGDTQYF
j_call: TRBJ2-3
clone_size: many
v_call: TRBV7-9
d_call: TRBD2

cdr3_nt: TGTGCCAGTTCGACAGGGCTGAGGACTGAAGCTTTCTTT
cdr3_aa: CASSTGLRTEAFF
j_call: TRBJ1-1
clone_size: once
v_call: TRBV19
d_call: TRBD1

cdr3_nt: TGCAGTGCCAGCAGCTCAGGGGTGTACACTGAAGCTTTCTTT
cdr3_aa: CSASSSGVYTEAFF
j_call: TRBJ1-1
clone_size: -
v_call: TRBV20-1
d_call: -

cdr3_nt: TGTGCCAGCAGTCGGACTAGCGAATCCTACAATGAGCAGTTCTTC
cdr3_aa: CASSRTSESYNEQFF
j_call: TRBJ2-1
clone_size: -
v_call: TRBV6-4
d_call: TRBD2

cdr3_nt: TGTGCCAGCAGCGTAGCTAAGGACAGACCTTGGGACTCGCCATCCTACGAGCAGTACTTC
cdr3_aa: CASSVAKDRPWDSPSYEQYF
j_call: TRBJ2-7
clone_size: -
v_call: TRBV9
d_call: -

cdr3_nt: TGCGCCAGCAGCTTACCCGGGCTCCCCTATGGCTACACCTTC
cdr3_aa: CASSLPGLPYGYTF
j_call: TRBJ1-2
clone_size: many
v_call: TRBV5-1
d_call: -

cdr3_nt: TGTGCCATCAGTGACCCTGCGGGGGGGAACATTCAGTACTTC
cdr3_aa: CAISDPAGGNIQYF
j_call: TRBJ2-4
clone_size: -
v_call: TRBV10-3
d_call: TRBD2

cdr3_nt: TGCAGTGCTAGCAAACAGGGGGCAGTGATAGAGCAGTACTTC
cdr3_aa: CSASKQGAVIEQYF
j_call: TRBJ2-7
clone_size: many
v_call: TRBV20-1
d_call: TRBD1

cdr3_nt: TGTGCCAGCAGCTTAAGCGGGGGCGGGAGCATTCAGTACTTC
cdr3_aa: CASSLSGGGSIQYF
j_call: TRBJ2-4
clone_size: few
v_call: TRBV7-3
d_call: -

cdr3_nt: TGTGCCAGTAGTATAACCGGGACAGCGAGGAGCAATCAGCCCCAGCATTTT
cdr3_aa: CASSITGTARSNQPQHF
j_call: TRBJ1-5
clone_size: -
v_call: TRBV19
d_call: TRBD1

cdr3_nt: TGTGCCAGCAGCCCCTCGGGGGGTCTATGGGAGACCCAGTACTTC
cdr3_aa: CASSPSGGLWETQYF
j_call: TRBJ2-5
clone_size: few
v_call: TRBV7-3
d_call: TRBD2